A single sample is the source of the 29 T cell receptor beta chains below, sequenced in a study of cytomegalovirus exposure and HLA in healthy donors. The PCR made use of 60 Vbeta and 13 Jbeta primers. Libraries were prepared by immunoSEQ multiplex PCR; TCRdb keeps only in-frame clonotypes and omits some of them. The data show about 170,000 clones, with around 80% seen just once and about 0.77% held by the top ten. Sample: PBMCs. Every receptor here comes from a young woman in good health and CMV-seronegative.

This clone was observed a few times. The chain employs TRBV6-1 and TRBJ1-1; D gene ambiguous. Germline values: CDR1 MNHNS, CDR2 SASEGT. CDR3 size: 12 residues. Trimming pared 8 bases from V and 0 bases from J, leaving 7 bases between. CDR3 bases: TGTGCCAGCGCGCTAATGAACACTGAAGCTTTCTTT. Translated: CASALMNTEAFF.

A single count supports this clone. This chain uses TRBV7-9 with TRBJ2-7, with D possibly being TRBD1 (5 bases). The CDR3 contains 14 residues. The V gene's germline CDR1 is SEHNR and CDR2 FQNEAQ (reference sequence). The V end was cut by 3 bases, the J end by 0 bases, with 9 bases between. In nucleotides, the CDR3 is TGTGCCAGCAGCTTCAGGGTTAACTCCTACGAGCAGTACTTC. It yields the protein CASSFRVNSYEQYF. The whole variable domain, remainder taken from reference TRBV7-9 and TRBJ2-7, is DTGVSQNPRHKITKRGQNVTFRCDPISEHNRLYWYRQTLGQGPEFLTYFQNEAQLEKSRLLSDRFSAERPKGSFSTLEIQRTEQGDSAMYLCASSFRVNSYEQYFGPGTRLTVT.

The chain uses TRBV12-5 and TRBJ2-5; no clear D gene. The CDR3 covers 13 residues. Germline V CDR1 and CDR2: LGHNT, FRNRAP. V shed 6 bases and J shed 1 base, with 9 bases lying between them. CDR3 bases: TGTGCTAGTGGCCAGGTTCGCCAAGAGACCCAGTACTTC. As protein: CASGQVRQETQYF.

The genes are TRBV7-9 and TRBJ2-7, with D possibly being TRBD2 (7 bases). The CDR3 extends over 14 amino acids. Looked up from germline, CDR1 is SEHNR and CDR2 is FQNEAQ (reference sequence). The V end was cut by 5 bases, the J end by 3 bases, with 14 bases between. The CDR3 nucleotides are TGTGCCAGCAGCCCGAGGGGGGGCGGCTACGAGCAGTACTTC. It translates to CASSPRGGGYEQYF.

This rearrangement joins TRBV18 to TRBJ2-3, with TRBD2 identical over 8 bases. The CDR3 totals 18 residues. Germline V gene sequence: CDR1 KGHSH, CDR2 LQKENI. J lost 2 bases, V lost 0 bases, and 10 bases had no gene match. The CDR3 spells CASSPPPTSGSVTDTQYF. CDR3 nucleotides: TGTGCCAGCTCACCACCCCCTACAAGCGGGAGCGTCACAGATACGCAGTATTTT. The full variable domain, with the rest looked up from reference TRBV18 and TRBJ2-3, is NAGVMQNPRHLVRRRGQEARLRCSPMKGHSHVYWYRQLPEEGLKFMVYLQKENIIDESGMPKERFSAEFPKEGPSILRIQQVVRGDSAAYFCASSPPPTSGSVTDTQYFGPGTRLTVL.

The sample holds one count of this clone. The chain joins TRBV18 to TRBJ2-7, with TRBD2 matching 10 bases. Looked up from germline, CDR1 is KGHSH and CDR2 is LQKENI. Trimming at V came to 4 bases and at J to 4 bases, leaving 13 bases not matched to a gene. The CDR3 length is 17 residues. The CDR3 nucleotides read TGTGCCAGCTCACTGACAACTTCTCCGGGACTAGCGTACGAGCAGTACTTC. The encoded protein is CASSLTTSPGLAYEQYF.

The chain employs TRBV28 and TRBJ1-1; TRBD1 is a possible D gene (5 bases). CDR1 and CDR2 from the germline V gene are MDHEN and SYDVKM. This CDR3 region has 14 residues. V lost 2 bases, J lost 2 bases, and 9 bases lay in between. DNA of the CDR3: TGTGCCAGCAGTTTAGGGGCGGGAAACACTGAAGCTTTCTTT. Translation: CASSLGAGNTEAFF.

This clone was detected a few times. The chain is built from TRBV10-3 and TRBJ1-6, with no clear D. Trimming took 3 bases from V and 1 from J, leaving 7 bases between them. Germline CDR1 ENHRY, CDR2 SYGVKD. The CDR3 runs to 15 residues. The CDR3 bases are TGTGCCATCAGTGAAGGAGGATCCTATAATTCACCCCTCCACTTT. This gives the protein CAISEGGSYNSPLHF.

Comments on this clone: This sample includes further DNA sequences coding for the same CDR3. The chain employs TRBV10-1 and TRBJ2-3; D remains unclear. Germline V gene lookup returns CDR1 WNHNN and CDR2 SYGVQD (reference sequence). CDR3 size: 12 residues. Trimming cost V 0 bases and J 6 bases, with 4 bases left between them. CDR3 protein: CASSESEDTQYF. In nucleotides, the CDR3 is TGCGCCAGCAGTGAGTCCGAGGATACGCAGTATTTT.

The rearrangement links TRBV10-1 to TRBJ2-7, with a tentative D call TRBD1 (6 bases). Trimming removed 7 bases at V and 4 bases at J, with 17 bases between. CDR3 length equals 14 residues. CDR1 and CDR2 from the germline V gene are WNHNN and SYGVQD (reference sequence). CDR3 in DNA: TGCGCCAGCACCGAAGACAGGTTTGCGTACGAGCAGTACTTC. It translates to CASTEDRFAYEQYF.

The V call is TRBV14, the J call TRBJ2-5, with TRBD2 matching over 9 bases. The CDR3 consists of 16 residues. Germline V gives CDR1 SGHDN, CDR2 FVKESK. Trimming removed 0 bases from V and 5 bases from J; junction bases left unmatched: 7. In DNA form, the CDR3 reads TGTGCCAGCAGCCAAGAGAGGCTAGCGGGAACTGAGACCCAGTACTTC. This codes for CASSQERLAGTETQYF.

This chain joins TRBV15 and TRBJ2-5; TRBD2 agrees at 9 bases. Germline-derived CDR1 and CDR2 are LNHNV and YYDKDF (reference sequence). The V segment lost 9 bases and the J segment 5 bases; nucleotides outside the gene matches: 7. This CDR3 is 13 amino acids long. This CDR3 is CATSGRRGETQYF. CDR3 in DNA: TGTGCCACTAGCGGGAGAAGAGGGGAGACCCAGTACTTC.

The chain joins TRBV7-3 to TRBJ2-5; D is perhaps TRBD1 (6 bases). The CDR3 consists of 13 residues. V dropped 1 base and J dropped 11 bases, with 14 bases sitting between them. Germline CDR1 SGHTA, CDR2 FQGTGA. CDR3 sequence reads: CASSLIRGSEQYF. The CDR3 nucleotides are TGTGCCAGCAGCTTAATCAGGGGAAGTGAGCAGTACTTC.

This chain connects TRBV6-5 to TRBJ2-7; the D gene is possibly TRBD1 (6 bases). The V end was cut by 0 bases, the J end by 7 bases, with 13 bases between. The CDR3 runs 14 residues. Germline V gene sequence: CDR1 MNHEY, CDR2 SVGAGI. CDR3 coding DNA: TGTGCCAGCAGTTACTCTTACAGAACAGGGGAGCAGTACTTC. Its translation is CASSYSYRTGEQYF.

The J gene is TRBJ1-1, the V gene TRBV5-4; TRBD1 matches at 8 bases. The CDR3 spans 20 residues. Per germline, CDR1 SGHNT and CDR2 YYREEE (reference sequence). Trimming at V came to 4 bases and at J to 0 bases, leaving 20 bases not matched to a gene. The CDR3 protein is CASSTSGGTNPVRMNTEAFF. CDR3 sequence (DNA): TGTGCCAGCAGCACATCAGGGGGCACAAACCCCGTTCGAATGAACACTGAAGCTTTCTTT.

Only a few counts were recorded for this clone. This rearrangement joins TRBV5-4 to TRBJ2-1; tentative D call: TRBD2 (5 bases). This CDR3 has 16 amino acids. V lost 3 bases and J 2 bases, leaving 15 bases between the germline ends. Germline CDR1 and CDR2: SGHNT and YYREEE (reference sequence). The CDR3 DNA reads as TGTGCCAGCAGCTCTCGGAAGGACTCCGCCTACAATGAGCAGTTCTTC. Translated: CASSSRKDSAYNEQFF. The whole variable domain, filled in from reference TRBV5-4 and TRBJ2-1, reads ETGVTQSPTHLIKTRGQQVTLRCSSQSGHNTVSWYQQALGQGPQFIFQYYREEENGRGNFPPRFSGLQFPNYSSELNVNALELDDSALYLCASSSRKDSAYNEQFFGPGTRLTVL.

The rearrangement joins TRBV28 to TRBJ1-2; 10 bases map to TRBD1. After removal of 6 bases from V and 1 base from J, the junction contained 14 bases not matched to a gene. Germline-derived CDR1 and CDR2 are MDHEN and SYDVKM. CDR3 length: 18 residues. The CDR3 is CASSNAFGTGVYNYGYTF. For the CDR3, the DNA is TGTGCCAGCAGCAACGCATTTGGGACAGGGGTCTATAACTATGGCTACACCTTC.

The sample holds a few counts of this clone. The chain links TRBV6-5 to TRBJ2-7, with TRBD1 identical over 8 bases. Germline V gene data show CDR1 as MNHEY and CDR2 as SVGAGI. The CDR3 is made up of 15 amino acids. The ends lost 5 bases at V and 0 bases at J; junction bases unmatched: 6. The CDR3 sequence: CASSPRTGSSYEQYF. The CDR3, as DNA: TGTGCCAGCAGTCCACGGACAGGGAGCTCCTACGAGCAGTACTTC.

The chain carries TRBV5-1 and TRBJ2-3, with TRBD2 matching over 8 bases. Germline CDR1 and CDR2: SGHRS and YFSETQ. This CDR3 is 16 amino acids long. V was pared by 7 bases and J by 5 bases, with 15 bases of the junction left unmatched. The CDR3 loop is CASHSGGGRNIDTQYF. The CDR3 nucleotides read TGCGCCAGCCACTCTGGCGGGGGGCGAAATATAGATACGCAGTATTTT.

In DNA form, the CDR3 reads TGTGCCAGCAGCCGACAGGGGAGCACCGGGGAGCTGTTTTTT. This codes for CASSRQGSTGELFF. The chain recombines TRBV7-2 with TRBJ2-2, with TRBD1 matching 8 bases. Trimming cost V 5 bases and J 4 bases; bases outside gene matches: 3. The CDR3 length is 14 residues. The V gene's germline CDR1 is SGHTA and CDR2 FQGNSA. The variable domain in full, completed from reference TRBV7-2 and TRBJ2-2, reads GAGVSQSPSNKVTEKGKDVELRCDPISGHTALYWYRQSLGQGLEFLIYFQGNSAPDKSGLPSDRFSAERTGGSVSTLTIQRTQQEDSAVYLCASSRQGSTGELFFGEGSRLTVL.

The chain employs TRBV28 and TRBJ2-2; 10 bases line up with TRBD1. The CDR3 covers 14 residues. Germline V gives CDR1 MDHEN, CDR2 SYDVKM. J was trimmed by 5 bases and V by 10 bases; bases with no gene match: 7. CDR3 DNA: TGTGCCACCGGGACAGGGGCGCTGACCGGGGAGCTGTTTTTT. Amino acid sequence: CATGTGALTGELFF.

J is TRBJ1-6 and V is TRBV7-8; 7 bases map to TRBD1. This CDR3 has 16 amino acids. The germline V gene encodes CDR1 SGHVS and CDR2 FQNEAQ. The junction had 3 bases not matched to a gene; V was cut back by 4 bases and J by 0 bases. CDR3 region: CASSSDRASYNSPLHF. The CDR3 DNA follows: TGTGCCAGCAGCTCAGACAGGGCCTCCTATAATTCACCCCTCCACTTT.

The chain recombines TRBV5-4 with TRBJ2-3; D is perhaps TRBD2 (7 bases). V lost 4 bases and J lost 2, with 20 bases in between. Germline values: CDR1 SGHNT, CDR2 YYREEE (reference sequence). This CDR3 spans 17 amino acids. The CDR3 bases are TGTGCCAGCAGCCCCGGAGGGGGGGACTACCTCACAGATACGCAGTATTTT. It encodes CASSPGGGDYLTDTQYF.

Concerning this clone itself: A read error may account for a junction end that differs from germline. The chain carries TRBV6-5 and TRBJ1-5, with 7 bases that match TRBD1. The germline gives CDR1 MNHEY, CDR2 SVGAGI. The CDR3 runs 14 residues. CDR3 sequence reads: CVSSLTGPYQPQHF. In DNA, the CDR3 is TGTGTCAGCAGCCTGACAGGGCCTTATCAGCCCCAGCATTTT.

This clone was recorded a few times. The CDR3 sequence is CASSPSRGSEAFF. Here the CDR3 DNA reads TGTGCCAGTAGTCCTAGTCGAGGAAGCGAAGCTTTCTTT. The V call is TRBV19, the J call TRBJ1-1; the D is unclear. The CDR3 has 13 residues. Germline V gene data show CDR1 as LNHDA and CDR2 as SQIVND (reference sequence). With 5 bases removed from V and 8 bases from J, the gap between germline ends came to 15 bases.

Comment on this clone: Other DNA sequences in the sample encode the same CDR3. The chain has TRBV5-1 and TRBJ1-3; D is unclear. V gave up 0 bases and J gave up 4 bases, with 11 bases separating them. Germline values: CDR1 SGHRS, CDR2 YFSETQ. The CDR3 runs to 15 residues. In nucleotides, the CDR3 is TGCGCCAGCAGCTTGGAAGGCGGTCGAGGAAACACCATATATTTT. The encoded protein is CASSLEGGRGNTIYF.

The chain combines TRBV16 with TRBJ2-5, with D possibly matching TRBD1 (5 bases). The end of the DNA fits TRBJ2-7 better, so the J call may be wrong. CDR1 and CDR2 (germline): KGHSY, FQNENV. The CDR3 is made up of 14 amino acids. CDR3 in amino acids: CASSRQRSEGEQYF. In nucleotides, the CDR3 is TGTGCCAGCAGCCGACAGAGAAGCGAAGGCGAGCAGTACTTC.

This chain joins TRBV7-6 and TRBJ2-7, with a possible D match to TRBD2 (5 bases). This CDR3 comprises 14 residues. The germline CDR1 and CDR2 sequences are SGHVS and FNYEAQ. Between the trimmed V and J ends, which lost 0 bases and 2 bases, there was a span of 8 bases. The CDR3 DNA sequence: TGTGCCAGCAGCTTAGCGGGAGAGGCCTACGAGCAGTACTTC. Translated, it gives CASSLAGEAYEQYF.

The V call is TRBV5-1, the J call TRBJ1-5, with a tentative D call TRBD1 (5 bases). Per germline, CDR1 SGHRS and CDR2 YFSETQ. V lost 2 bases and J 7 bases, leaving 16 bases between the germline ends. The CDR3 spans 15 residues. In DNA form, the CDR3 reads TGCGCCAGCAGCTTATTGGGGGGAGACGGGCAGCCCCAGCATTTT. This sequence encodes CASSLLGGDGQPQHF.